A selection of T cell receptor beta chains follows, all from one sample in a study of T cell changes during pregnancy in multiple sclerosis. Repertoires were generated with immunoSEQ multiplex PCR, while TCRdb's copy carries only in-frame clones and drops some. In the table there are about 70,000 clones, 75% to 95% of which are singletons. Source: peripheral blood, taken in the first trimester of pregnancy. These TCRs come from a female donor with multiple sclerosis, enrolled in a pregnancy study. Each CDR3 is given with its conserved first and last residue. The D gene is left open where the match is weak. Clone size is given for some rows only: seen once, a few or many times, or a class if the clone is expanded.

TRBD2 | TRBJ2-1 | TRBV13 | NA | TGTGCCAGCAGCTTAGGGCTAGCGGAAAATTTTGACTTAATCGCCAGAGGATCCAATGAGCAGTTCTTC | CASSLGLAENFDLIARGSNEQFF
NA | TRBJ2-3 | TRBV12-5 | once | TGTGCTAGTGGTTCTGCGGTCACAGATACGCAGTATTTT | CASGSAVTDTQYF
NA | TRBJ2-3 | TRBV5-6 | NA | TGTGCCAGCAGCCCCCGCGGGCCTAGGACAGATACGCAGTATTTT | CASSPRGPRTDTQYF
TRBD1 | TRBJ1-4 | TRBV27 | few | TGTGCCAGCAGTTTATCGTTCGGACAGGGATCTGAAAAACTGTTTTTT | CASSLSFGQGSEKLFF
NA | TRBJ2-3 | TRBV7-3 | NA | TGTGCCAGCAGCTTAACTCAGAGGGCAGATACGCAGTATTTT | CASSLTQRADTQYF
NA | TRBJ2-1 | TRBV19 | NA | TGTGCCAGTAGTGGCGGCAGCAGCTACAATGAGCAGTTCTTC | CASSGGSSYNEQFF
NA | TRBJ2-1 | TRBV9 | NA | TGTGCCAGCAGCTCTTTTGGGGCAGGGAAATCAAGCTCCTACAATGAGCAGTTCTTC | CASSSFGAGKSSSYNEQFF
TRBD2 | TRBJ2-5 | TRBV7-8 | NA | TGTGCCAGCAGCCCCCGGACTAGCGGGGGGCCGTGGGTCGACGAGACCCAGTACTTC | CASSPRTSGGPWVDETQYF
TRBD2 | TRBJ2-5 | TRBV9 | NA | TGTGCCAGCAGCACACGGGGGGATACCCAAGAGACCCAGTACTTC | CASSTRGDTQETQYF
NA | TRBJ1-1 | TRBV11-2 | once | TGTGCCAGCAGCTTAAGGGGCAGTACCACTGAAGCTTTCTTT | CASSLRGSTTEAFF
NA | TRBJ1-1 | TRBV6-6 | NA | TGTGCCAGCAGTTACTCTACAACCTCCACTGAAGCTTTCTTT | CASSYSTTSTEAFF
NA | TRBJ2-1 | TRBV19 | NA | TGTGCCAGTAGTAAAAACAGGGGGCGGGGGGTAAATGAGCAGTTCTTC | CASSKNRGRGVNEQFF
NA | TRBJ1-1 | TRBV6-4 | NA | TGTGCCAGCAGGGCTAGCGGACTGAACACTGAAGCTTTCTTT | CASRASGLNTEAFF
NA | TRBJ2-3 | TRBV12-5 | NA | TGTGCTAGTTCCGCGTCCACAGATACGCAGTATTTT | CASSASTDTQYF
NA | TRBJ2-7 | TRBV7-6 | NA | TGTGCCAGCAGCTTAGCGCTCGGAGTCGAGCAGTACTTC | CASSLALGVEQYF
NA | TRBJ1-1 | TRBV7-2 | NA | TGTGCCAGCAGCTTAGCGCGTAGGCCGGGAACTTTCTTT | CASSLARRPGTFF
NA | TRBJ2-4 | TRBV28 | NA | TGTGCCAGCAGCGCCCCGGGGAGGCATCTAGCCAAAAACATTCAGTACTTC | CASSAPGRHLAKNIQYF
TRBD1 | TRBJ1-5 | TRBV18 | once | TGTGCCAGCTCACCAGCACAGGGGTATCAGCCCCAGCATTTT | CASSPAQGYQPQHF
NA | TRBJ2-3 | TRBV28 | NA | TGTGCCAGCAGCACCAGCGGGAGCACAGATACGCAGTATTTT | CASSTSGSTDTQYF
TRBD2 | TRBJ2-2 | TRBV7-7 | NA | TGTGCCAGCAGCGCCACTCCCCCGACTAGCGCGAACACCGGGGAGCTGTTTTTT | CASSATPPTSANTGELFF
NA | TRBJ1-3 | TRBV19 | NA | TGTGCCAGTAGTATGACAAGGGGAAGCTCTGGAAACACCATATATTTT | CASSMTRGSSGNTIYF
NA | TRBJ1-6 | TRBV4-2 | NA | TGTGCCAGCAGCCAAGATCTGGGAGGGGGAGGCTCCTATAATTCACCCCTCCACTTT | CASSQDLGGGGSYNSPLHF
NA | TRBJ1-2 | TRBV18 | NA | TGTGCCAGCTCACCAGGAGCCGATAACTATGGCTACACCTTC | CASSPGADNYGYTF
TRBD2 | TRBJ2-2 | TRBV4-1 | NA | TGCGCCAGCAGTCACTCCGGCCGACTAGCGTGGGGAAAAACCACCGGGGAGCTGTTTTTT | CASSHSGRLAWGKTTGELFF
NA | TRBJ1-4 | TRBV7-9 | NA | TGTGCCAGCAGCTCCACAGGGAGACGAGAAAAACTGTTTTTT | CASSSTGRREKLFF
NA | TRBJ2-2 | TRBV6-1 | NA | TGTGCCAGCAGTGAGGGGCCCGGCACCGGGGAGCTGTTTTTT | CASSEGPGTGELFF
TRBD1 | TRBJ2-2 | TRBV27 | NA | TGTGCCAGCAGTGTTATGGGGACAGGGGGCCTAGCGGGAGCCGGGGAGCTGTTTTTT | CASSVMGTGGLAGAGELFF
NA | TRBJ1-1 | TRBV19 | NA | TGTGCCAGTAGTATACCCTGGAGGAACACTGAAGCTTTCTTT | CASSIPWRNTEAFF
NA | TRBJ2-3 | TRBV6-4 | NA | TGTGCCAGCAGTGACTCCCCCCAAGATACGCAGTATTTT | CASSDSPQDTQYF
NA | TRBJ2-5 | TRBV15 | NA | TGTGCCACCAGCAGTGGAAACAGGGCCGGTGAGACCCAGTACTTC | CATSSGNRAGETQYF
TRBD2 | TRBJ2-7 | TRBV6-5 | NA | TGTGCCAGCAGTTACCTAGCGGGGGTGTACGAGCAGTACTTC | CASSYLAGVYEQYF
TRBD2 | TRBJ2-3 | TRBV5-1 | NA | TGCGCCAGCAGCTTGTTACCAGCGGGACGTGGAGATACGCAGTATTTT | CASSLLPAGRGDTQYF
TRBD1 | TRBJ1-1 | TRBV6-5 | NA | TGTGCCAGTTTTGACAGGGTATTCTCTGAAGCTTTCTTT | CASFDRVFSEAFF
NA | TRBJ2-3 | TRBV5-1 | NA | TGCGCCAGCAGCTCGGACTCTGCAGCAGATACGCAGTATTTT | CASSSDSAADTQYF
NA | TRBJ1-1 | TRBV18 | NA | TGTGCCAGCTCACCACAACGATTGGGGGCCCGTACTGAAGCTTTCTTT | CASSPQRLGARTEAFF
NA | TRBJ1-5 | TRBV5-1 | NA | TGCGCCAGCAGCTTGGGACAATATAGCAATCAGCCCCAGCATTTT | CASSLGQYSNQPQHF
TRBD2 | TRBJ2-3 | TRBV13 | NA | TGTGCCAGCAGCCCTCGAGGTGCGGGAGCAACAGATACGCAGTATTTT | CASSPRGAGATDTQYF
TRBD1 | TRBJ2-2 | TRBV18 | NA | TGTGCCAGCTCACCAGAGACAGGGGCGAACACCGGGGAGCTGTTTTTT | CASSPETGANTGELFF
TRBD2 | TRBJ2-7 | TRBV11-2 | NA | TGTGCCAGCAGCTTAGAAGCGGGGGGGCCTTACGAGCAGTACTTC | CASSLEAGGPYEQYF
NA | TRBJ2-5 | TRBV5-4 | NA | TGTGCCAGCAGCCTCCAGGGTTTGGGGGCCAGCCAAGAGACCCAGTACTTC | CASSLQGLGASQETQYF
NA | TRBJ1-1 | TRBV5-1 | NA | TGCGCCAGCAGCTTGGTCCGGGGGGTAACTGAAGCTTTCTTT | CASSLVRGVTEAFF
NA | TRBJ1-5 | TRBV19 | NA | TGTGCCAGTAGCACCGACAGAAATCAGCCCCAGCATTTT | CASSTDRNQPQHF
NA | TRBJ2-7 | TRBV6-1 | NA | TGTGCCAGCAGTGAAGAGGGGTACGAGCAGTACTTC | CASSEEGYEQYF
NA | TRBJ1-5 | TRBV28 | NA | TGTGCCAGCAGTTTATTTGGCAGGACTGGTCAGCCCCAGCATTTT | CASSLFGRTGQPQHF
TRBD2 | TRBJ2-5 | TRBV19 | NA | TGTGCCAGTAGTAACGCGCGGGGGGAGACCCAGTACTTC | CASSNARGETQYF
NA | TRBJ2-7 | TRBV6-5 | NA | TGTGCCAGCAGCCTAAACTACGAGCAGTACTTC | CASSLNYEQYF
TRBD1 | TRBJ2-7 | TRBV9 | NA | TGTGCCAGCAGCGTGACCTGGGACAGAAGCGAGCAGTACTTC | CASSVTWDRSEQYF
NA | TRBJ2-2 | TRBV7-8 | NA | TGTGCCAGCAGCAAGAGTGCCGGGGAGCTGTTTTTT | CASSKSAGELFF
TRBD2 | TRBJ2-7 | TRBV4-2 | NA | TGTGCCAGCAGCCAAGAGGTCGGCGGACTAGGGTACGAGCAGTACTTC | CASSQEVGGLGYEQYF
TRBD1 | TRBJ2-7 | TRBV9 | once | TGTGCCAGCAGCGTTTCCGGGACAGGATCCTACGAGCAGTACTTC | CASSVSGTGSYEQYF